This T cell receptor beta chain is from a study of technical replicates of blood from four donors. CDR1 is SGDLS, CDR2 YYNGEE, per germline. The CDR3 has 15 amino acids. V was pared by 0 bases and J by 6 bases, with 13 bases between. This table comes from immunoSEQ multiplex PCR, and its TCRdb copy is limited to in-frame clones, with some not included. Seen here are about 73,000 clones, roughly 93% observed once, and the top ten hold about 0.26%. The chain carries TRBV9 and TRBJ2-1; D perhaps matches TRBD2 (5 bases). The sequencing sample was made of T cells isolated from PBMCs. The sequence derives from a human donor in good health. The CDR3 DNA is TGTGCCAGCAGCGTAGCTACGGGGTTGGGCAATGAGCAGTTCTTC. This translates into CASSVATGLGNEQFF.